The clone carrying this T cell receptor (beta chain) was seen a handful of times. RNA transcripts yielded amplified TCR beta CDR3 regions. RT-PCR in the first round (using the HTBI primer set) targeted the TCR CDR3. One entry per CDR3 protein results from TCRdb running MiXCR on the multiplex PCR reads. The sample carries around 760,000 distinct CDR3 sequences, 35% recorded once. Over 18 months, lack of ophthalmopathy progression marked Graves' hyperthyroidism as stable. PBMCs were collected from an approximately 9 ml volume of fresh peripheral blood. The data stem from a study of T cells in Graves' hyperthyroidism and ophthalmopathy. Germline trimming cut 0 bases from V and 6 bases from J; bases unmatched to any gene: 15. CDR1 DFQATT and CDR2 SNEGSKA come from the germline V gene (reference sequence). CDR3 length: 17 residues.

The source is a woman aged 40 to 50 with Graves' hyperthyroidism. Sequencing input: blood. The chain recombines TRBV20-1 with TRBJ1-1, with 8 bases fitting TRBD1. CDR3 sequence reads: CSARDLQDRASYAEAFF. For the CDR3, the DNA is TGCAGTGCTAGAGATCTGCAGGACAGGGCTTCTTACGCTGAAGCTTTCTTT.